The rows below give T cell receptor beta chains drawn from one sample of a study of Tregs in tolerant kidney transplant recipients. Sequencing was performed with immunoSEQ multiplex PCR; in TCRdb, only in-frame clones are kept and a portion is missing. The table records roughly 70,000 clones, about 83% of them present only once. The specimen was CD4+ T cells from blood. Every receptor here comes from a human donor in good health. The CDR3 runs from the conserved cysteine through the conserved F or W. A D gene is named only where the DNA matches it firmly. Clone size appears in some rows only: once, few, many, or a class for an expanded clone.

CDR3nt: TGTGCCAGCAGCGTAGGTCCCAACAATGAGCAGTTCTTC
CDR3aa: CASSVGPNNEQFF
d_gene: NA
abundance: NA
j_gene: TRBJ2-1
len: 13
v_gene: TRBV9

CDR3nt: TGTGCCTGGAGTATGCTAGCGCGGTACAATGAGCAGTTCTTC
CDR3aa: CAWSMLARYNEQFF
d_gene: NA
abundance: NA
j_gene: TRBJ2-1
len: 14
v_gene: TRBV30

CDR3nt: TGTGCCAGCAGCCTCCGGGCCGCGAGAGATACGCAGTATTTT
CDR3aa: CASSLRAARDTQYF
d_gene: NA
abundance: NA
j_gene: TRBJ2-3
len: 14
v_gene: TRBV13

CDR3nt: TGTGCCAGCAGCCTTAGCGGGGGGATATACAATGAGCAGTTCTTC
CDR3aa: CASSLSGGIYNEQFF
d_gene: TRBD2
abundance: NA
j_gene: TRBJ2-1
len: 15
v_gene: TRBV7-2

CDR3nt: TGTGCCAGCAGTTACTCGTTGAGTGTCAGCACTGAAGCTTTCTTT
CDR3aa: CASSYSLSVSTEAFF
d_gene: NA
abundance: NA
j_gene: TRBJ1-1
len: 15
v_gene: TRBV6-5

CDR3nt: TGTGCCTGGATACACTTGGGGAACTATGGCTACACCTTC
CDR3aa: CAWIHLGNYGYTF
d_gene: NA
abundance: NA
j_gene: TRBJ1-2
len: 13
v_gene: TRBV30

CDR3nt: TGTGCCAGCAGCTTAGTAGGCAGGGGGGAGACCCAGTACTTC
CDR3aa: CASSLVGRGETQYF
d_gene: TRBD1
abundance: NA
j_gene: TRBJ2-5
len: 14
v_gene: TRBV11-2

CDR3nt: TGTGCCAGCAGCGTAGAGAGCATGGTCGGAAACACCATATATTTT
CDR3aa: CASSVESMVGNTIYF
d_gene: NA
abundance: NA
j_gene: TRBJ1-3
len: 15
v_gene: TRBV9

CDR3nt: TGTGCCAGCGGGACGACCCCAAAACACAATGAGCAGTTCTTC
CDR3aa: CASGTTPKHNEQFF
d_gene: NA
abundance: NA
j_gene: TRBJ2-1
len: 14
v_gene: TRBV5-4

CDR3nt: TGTGCCAGCAGGGACAGGTCCTACGAGCAGTACTTC
CDR3aa: CASRDRSYEQYF
d_gene: TRBD1
abundance: NA
j_gene: TRBJ2-7
len: 12
v_gene: TRBV2

CDR3nt: TGTGCCACCAGCAGAGGGGAGACCCAGTACTTC
CDR3aa: CATSRGETQYF
d_gene: NA
abundance: NA
j_gene: TRBJ2-5
len: 11
v_gene: TRBV15

CDR3nt: TGTGCCAGCAGCTACGGGGGTTTTGGTGCAGAGACCCAGTACTTC
CDR3aa: CASSYGGFGAETQYF
d_gene: NA
abundance: NA
j_gene: TRBJ2-5
len: 15
v_gene: TRBV14

CDR3nt: TGCGCCAGCAGCCAAGATCAGGGGGTAGATAATTCACCCCTCCACTTT
CDR3aa: CASSQDQGVDNSPLHF
d_gene: TRBD1
abundance: NA
j_gene: TRBJ1-6
len: 16
v_gene: TRBV4-3

CDR3nt: TGCGCCAGCAGCTTGGGGGCCGGGAGCACAGATACGCAGTATTTT
CDR3aa: CASSLGAGSTDTQYF
d_gene: NA
abundance: once
j_gene: TRBJ2-3
len: 15
v_gene: TRBV5-1

CDR3nt: TGTGCCAGCAGCCAAGTTTTAGGCGGGACCCAGTACTTC
CDR3aa: CASSQVLGGTQYF
d_gene: NA
abundance: NA
j_gene: TRBJ2-5
len: 13
v_gene: TRBV14

CDR3nt: TGTGCCAGCAGTTCACACCGGGACTATGGCTACACCTTC
CDR3aa: CASSSHRDYGYTF
d_gene: NA
abundance: NA
j_gene: TRBJ1-2
len: 13
v_gene: TRBV28

CDR3nt: TGTGCCAGCCAGACAGGGGACTCTTACACCTTC
CDR3aa: CASQTGDSYTF
d_gene: TRBD1
abundance: NA
j_gene: TRBJ1-2
len: 11
v_gene: TRBV28

CDR3nt: TGTGCCAGCAGTGCCCGCCTTCTCCTCTTT
CDR3aa: CASSARLLLF
d_gene: NA
abundance: NA
j_gene: TRBJ1-1
len: 10
v_gene: TRBV19

CDR3nt: TGTGCCAGTACTAAGGGACCTAGCCTAGGAGATGGCTACACCTTC
CDR3aa: CASTKGPSLGDGYTF
d_gene: NA
abundance: few
j_gene: TRBJ1-2
len: 15
v_gene: TRBV19

CDR3nt: TGTGCCAGCAGCCCCCGACAGGTCCGGACTGAAGCTTTCTTT
CDR3aa: CASSPRQVRTEAFF
d_gene: NA
abundance: NA
j_gene: TRBJ1-1
len: 14
v_gene: TRBV9

CDR3nt: TGTGCCAGCTCATCGGGGGGGACTGGGACAAAAAAGCAGTACTTC
CDR3aa: CASSSGGTGTKKQYF
d_gene: TRBD2
abundance: NA
j_gene: TRBJ2-7
len: 15
v_gene: TRBV18

CDR3nt: TGTGCCAGCAGCAAAGACCCAGCGGGGGGGAGAGAGACCCAGTACTTC
CDR3aa: CASSKDPAGGRETQYF
d_gene: NA
abundance: NA
j_gene: TRBJ2-5
len: 16
v_gene: TRBV21-1

CDR3nt: TGTGCCAGCAGCGTAGGCAGATTCTCTGGAAACACCATATATTTT
CDR3aa: CASSVGRFSGNTIYF
d_gene: NA
abundance: once
j_gene: TRBJ1-3
len: 15
v_gene: TRBV9

CDR3nt: TGCGCCAGCAGCTTGGGGGAGAGCGGAGCTCCAGATACGCAGTATTTT
CDR3aa: CASSLGESGAPDTQYF
d_gene: NA
abundance: NA
j_gene: TRBJ2-3
len: 16
v_gene: TRBV5-1

CDR3nt: TGTGCCTGGAGGGGCGGGCTCCTCTCCTACAATGAGCAGTTCTTC
CDR3aa: CAWRGGLLSYNEQFF
d_gene: NA
abundance: NA
j_gene: TRBJ2-1
len: 15
v_gene: TRBV30